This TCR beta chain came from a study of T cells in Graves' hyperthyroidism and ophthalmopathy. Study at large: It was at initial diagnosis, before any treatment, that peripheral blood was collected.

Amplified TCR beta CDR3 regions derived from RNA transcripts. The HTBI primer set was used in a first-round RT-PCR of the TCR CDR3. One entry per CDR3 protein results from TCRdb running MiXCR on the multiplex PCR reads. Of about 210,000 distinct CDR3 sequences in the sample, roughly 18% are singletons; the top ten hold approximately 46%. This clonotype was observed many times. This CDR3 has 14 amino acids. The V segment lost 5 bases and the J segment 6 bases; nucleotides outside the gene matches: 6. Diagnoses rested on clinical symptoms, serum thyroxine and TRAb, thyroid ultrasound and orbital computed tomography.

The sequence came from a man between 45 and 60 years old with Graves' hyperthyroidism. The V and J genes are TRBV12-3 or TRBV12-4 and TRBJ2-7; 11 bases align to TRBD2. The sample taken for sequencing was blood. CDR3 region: CASSPSGRTSEQYF. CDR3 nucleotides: TGTGCCAGCAGTCCTAGCGGGAGGACATCCGAGCAGTACTTC.